Following are 21 T cell receptor beta chains from one sample sequenced in a study of blood T cell repertoires in COVID-19. Some clones are missing from TCRdb's copy, which holds only in-frame ones; the method was immunoSEQ multiplex PCR. The data hold approximately 100,000 clones, with roughly 80% observed a single time. Sample: peripheral blood. The receptor source for this set is a man in his 70s with active or convalescent COVID-19.

Here the CDR3 reads CASSQGGARNTEAFF. CDR3 sequence (DNA): TGTGCCAGCAGCCAGGGAGGGGCAAGGAACACTGAAGCTTTCTTT. The chain links TRBV13 to TRBJ1-1, with D tentatively TRBD1 (5 bases). Deletions cut 5 bases from V and 1 base from J, with 14 bases between. In germline, CDR1 is PRHDT, CDR2 FYEKMQ (reference sequence). CDR3 length equals 15 residues. Complete variable domain (other parts from reference TRBV13 and TRBJ1-1): AAGVIQSPRHLIKEKRETATLKCYPIPRHDTVYWYQQGPGQDPQFLISFYEKMQSDKGSIPDRFSAQQFSDYHSELNMSSLELGDSALYFCASSQGGARNTEAFFGQGTRLTVV.

This clone came up a few times. The chain couples TRBV24-1 to TRBJ2-1, with 7 nucleotides matching TRBD1. The CDR3 extends over 14 amino acids. J lost 9 bases, V lost 9 bases, and 13 bases had no gene match. Germline CDR1 KGHDR, CDR2 SFDVKD. CDR3 protein: CATRQGERSGEQFF. Written as DNA, the CDR3 is TGTGCCACCCGCCAGGGGGAGAGGTCAGGTGAGCAGTTCTTC.

This chain uses TRBV30 with TRBJ1-2; maybe TRBD1 (6 bases). Between the trimmed V and J ends, which lost 3 bases and 1 base, there was a span of 9 bases. The germline V gene encodes CDR1 GTSNPN and CDR2 SVGIG (reference sequence). The CDR3 extends over 13 amino acids. The CDR3 loop reads CAWSTGNNYGYTF. In DNA, the CDR3 is TGTGCCTGGAGCACAGGGAATAACTATGGCTACACCTTC.

The CDR3 DNA reads as TGTGCCAGCAGCCAGGGTAATAGCAGGGAGACCCAGTACTTC. The encoded protein is CASSQGNSRETQYF. This chain connects TRBV7-9 to TRBJ2-5; the D gene is possibly TRBD1 (5 bases). This CDR3 has 14 amino acids. Germline V lookup: CDR1 SEHNR, CDR2 FQNEAQ (reference sequence). Deletions cut 5 bases from V and 5 bases from J, with 15 bases between.

The rearrangement links TRBV4-1 to TRBJ1-5; 9 bases line up with TRBD1. From germline, CDR1 is MGHRA and CDR2 YSYEKL. The CDR3 length is 16 residues. V gave up 2 bases and J gave up 5 bases; unmatched junction bases: 7. In DNA form, the CDR3 reads TGCGCCAGCAGCCAACCTCCGGGACAGGGTGATCAGCCCCAGCATTTT. Protein: CASSQPPGQGDQPQHF.

V gene TRBV10-1 combines with J gene TRBJ2-5, with 9 nucleotides matching TRBD2. V lost 3 bases and J lost 2; bases outside the gene matches: 4. CDR1 is WNHNN, CDR2 SYGVQD, per germline (reference sequence). The CDR3 is made up of 15 amino acids. DNA of the CDR3: TGCGCCAGCAGTGACCCCAGCGGGGGGCAAGAGACCCAGTACTTC. Its translation is CASSDPSGGQETQYF.

J is TRBJ2-3 and V is TRBV2; TRBD2 matches 10 bases. The ends lost 5 bases at V and 0 bases at J; junction bases unmatched: 5. In germline, CDR1 is SNHLY, CDR2 FYNNEI. The CDR3 length is 16 residues. The CDR3 spells CASSSLAGASTDTQYF. The CDR3 bases are TGTGCCAGCAGTTCCCTAGCGGGAGCTAGCACAGATACGCAGTATTTT.

The chain has TRBV6-6 and TRBJ1-2, with D perhaps TRBD1 (5 bases). Germline CDR1 reads MNHNY; CDR2 reads SVGAGI (reference sequence). This CDR3 has 15 residues. With 8 bases removed from V and 2 bases from J, the gap between germline ends came to 18 bases. The CDR3 bases are TGTGCCAGCCTAAGTTACAGGCGGACCAACTATGGCTACACCTTC. It translates to CASLSYRRTNYGYTF.

The chain combines TRBV28 with TRBJ1-5, with D perhaps matching TRBD1 (5 bases). The CDR3 totals 14 residues. Germline CDR1 and CDR2: MDHEN and SYDVKM. Trimming cost V 5 bases and J 7 bases, with 15 bases left between them. CDR3 residues: CASSTPQGRQPQHF. DNA for the CDR3: TGTGCCAGCAGTACACCCCAGGGTCGCCAGCCCCAGCATTTT.

The rearrangement uses TRBV7-9 and TRBJ2-5, with 8 nucleotides matching TRBD1. Germline V gene lookup returns CDR1 SEHNR and CDR2 FQNEAQ (reference sequence). Unmatched junction bases numbered 8, after V lost 3 bases and J lost 5 bases. CDR3 length: 15 amino acids. Here the CDR3 reads CASSLGTGFLETQYF. As DNA, the CDR3 is TGTGCCAGCAGCTTGGGGACAGGATTTTTGGAGACCCAGTACTTC.

The chain employs TRBV19 and TRBJ1-1; tentative D call: TRBD1 (5 bases). Germline CDR1 reads LNHDA; CDR2 reads SQIVND (reference sequence). This CDR3 has 13 amino acids. Trimming removed 3 bases at V and 4 bases at J, with 9 bases between. In nucleotides, the CDR3 is TGTGCCAGTAGTATTCTGGGGGGCACTGAAGCTTTCTTT. Protein: CASSILGGTEAFF.

The chain employs TRBV18 and TRBJ2-7, with 10 bases identical to TRBD1. J lost 5 bases, V lost 6 bases, and 7 bases had no gene match. This CDR3 region has 14 residues. Germline V CDR1 and CDR2: KGHSH, LQKENI. The CDR3 sequence: CASSSRDRGDEQYF. The CDR3 DNA reads as TGTGCCAGCTCCTCCCGGGACAGGGGCGACGAGCAGTACTTC.

This clone was recorded a few times. The J gene is TRBJ2-1, the V gene TRBV9; 8 bases fit TRBD2. CDR3 length equals 14 residues. V dropped 4 bases and J dropped 7; count of bases not matched to a gene: 7. Germline V CDR1 and CDR2: SGDLS, YYNGEE. The CDR3 protein is CASSPSGSRNEQFF. In DNA, the CDR3 is TGTGCCAGCAGCCCGAGCGGGAGTAGAAATGAGCAGTTCTTC.

The chain links TRBV7-8 to TRBJ1-1, with a possible D match to TRBD1 (5 bases). The CDR3 contains 15 residues. V was trimmed by 5 bases and J by 0 bases, leaving 13 bases between them. CDR1 is SGHVS, CDR2 FQNEAQ, per germline. CDR3: CASSPKGGVNTEAFF. The CDR3 DNA reads as TGTGCCAGCAGCCCGAAGGGAGGGGTGAACACTGAAGCTTTCTTT.

Ten or more counts support this clone. The rearrangement uses TRBV19 and TRBJ2-7, with 9 bases that match TRBD2. The J segment lost 4 bases and the V segment lost 5 bases, leaving 9 bases of the junction unmatched. CDR3 length equals 15 residues. Germline CDR1 and CDR2: LNHDA and SQIVND (reference sequence). The CDR3 bases are TGTGCCAGTAGTCCGTTGGGACTAGCAGATTACGAGCAGTACTTC. Its protein is CASSPLGLADYEQYF.

The chain carries TRBV27 and TRBJ1-1; D call uncertain. CDR3 size: 14 residues. In germline, CDR1 is MNHEY, CDR2 SMNVEV (reference sequence). V dropped 6 bases and J dropped 0 bases, with 11 bases sitting between them. In DNA, the CDR3 is TGTGCCAGCAGAAAGCCATCCATGAACACTGAAGCTTTCTTT. Its translation: CASRKPSMNTEAFF.

V is TRBV5-1 and J is TRBJ2-7; 8 nucleotides agree with TRBD1. There are 17 residues in the CDR3. Germline values: CDR1 SGHRS, CDR2 YFSETQ. Germline trimming cut 1 base from V and 4 bases from J; bases unmatched to any gene: 13. CDR3 bases: TGCGCCAGCAGCTTGACTGGGGGGACGCAGGGGGCATACGAGCAGTACTTC. It codes for CASSLTGGTQGAYEQYF.

This chain joins TRBV6-9 and TRBJ1-4; 7 bases align to TRBD1. The trim removed 3 bases at V and 6 bases at J, leaving 4 bases unmatched. In germline, CDR1 is MNHGY, CDR2 SVAAGI. The CDR3 spans 14 residues. CDR3 nucleotides: TGTGCCAGCAGTTACGGACAGGCAGATGAAAAACTGTTTTTT. It yields the protein CASSYGQADEKLFF.

This sequence joins TRBV7-9 and TRBJ2-5; D remains unclear. Germline loops: CDR1 SEHNR, CDR2 FQNEAQ (reference sequence). The CDR3 is 13 residues long. V was shortened by 3 bases and J by 1 base, with 6 bases between the two germline ends. The CDR3, as DNA: TGTGCCAGCAGCTTGAACAGCCAAGAGACCCAGTACTTC. The encoded protein is CASSLNSQETQYF. Looking up the rest from reference TRBV7-9 and TRBJ2-5 gives the full variable domain: DTGVSQNPRHKITKRGQNVTFRCDPISEHNRLYWYRQTLGQGPEFLTYFQNEAQLEKSRLLSDRFSAERPKGSFSTLEIQRTEQGDSAMYLCASSLNSQETQYFGPGTRLLVL.

The V and J genes are TRBV21-1 and TRBJ2-6; the table's D gene call, TRBD1, was not cross checked with the DNA. TRBV21-1 is labeled a pseudogene. The CDR3 length is 18 residues. CDR3: CASSVGTGKVAGANVLTF. The CDR3 coding sequence is TGTGCCAGCAGCGTGGGGACAGGGAAGGTTGCCGGGGCCAACGTCCTGACTTTC.

The chain has TRBV30 and TRBJ2-2; no clear D gene. V was shortened by 5 bases and J by 4 bases, with 11 bases between the two germline ends. The germline V gene encodes CDR1 GTSNPN and CDR2 SVGIG (reference sequence). The CDR3 extends over 13 amino acids. CDR3 coding DNA: TGTGCCTGGTACTCCTGGAGCACCGGGGAGCTGTTTTTT. As protein: CAWYSWSTGELFF.